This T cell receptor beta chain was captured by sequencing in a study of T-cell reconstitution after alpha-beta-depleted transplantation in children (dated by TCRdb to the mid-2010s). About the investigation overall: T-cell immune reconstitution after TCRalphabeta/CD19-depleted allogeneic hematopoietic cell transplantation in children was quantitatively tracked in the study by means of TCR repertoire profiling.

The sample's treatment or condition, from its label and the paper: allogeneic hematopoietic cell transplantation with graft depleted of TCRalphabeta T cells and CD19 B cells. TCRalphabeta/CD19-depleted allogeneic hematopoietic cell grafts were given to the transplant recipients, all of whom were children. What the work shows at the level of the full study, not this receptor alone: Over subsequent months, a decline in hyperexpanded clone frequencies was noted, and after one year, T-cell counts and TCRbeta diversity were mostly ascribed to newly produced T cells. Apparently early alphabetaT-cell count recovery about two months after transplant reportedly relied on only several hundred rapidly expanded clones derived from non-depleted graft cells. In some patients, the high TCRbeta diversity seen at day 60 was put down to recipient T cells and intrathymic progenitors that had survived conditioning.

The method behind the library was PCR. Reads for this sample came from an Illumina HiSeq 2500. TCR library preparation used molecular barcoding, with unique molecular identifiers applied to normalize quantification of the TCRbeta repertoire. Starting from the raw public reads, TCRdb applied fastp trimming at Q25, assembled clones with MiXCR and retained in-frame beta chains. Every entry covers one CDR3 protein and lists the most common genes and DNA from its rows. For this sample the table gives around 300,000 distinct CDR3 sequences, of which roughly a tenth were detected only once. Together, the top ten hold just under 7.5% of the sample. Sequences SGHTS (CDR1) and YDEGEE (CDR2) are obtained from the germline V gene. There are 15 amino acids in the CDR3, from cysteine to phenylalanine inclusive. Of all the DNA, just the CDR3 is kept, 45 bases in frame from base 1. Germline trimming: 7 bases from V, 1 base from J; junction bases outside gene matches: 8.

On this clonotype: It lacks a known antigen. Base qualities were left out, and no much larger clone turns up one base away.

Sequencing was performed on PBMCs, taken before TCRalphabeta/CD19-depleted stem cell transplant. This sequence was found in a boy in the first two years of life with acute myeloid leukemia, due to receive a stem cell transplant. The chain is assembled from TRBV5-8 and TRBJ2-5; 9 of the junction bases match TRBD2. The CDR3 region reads CASLSSGRPQETQYF. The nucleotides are TGTGCCAGCTTATCGAGCGGGAGGCCCCAAGAGACCCAGTACTTC.